These T cell receptor beta chains were read from a single sample in a study of shared clonotypes between healthy human individuals. The method was immunoSEQ multiplex PCR; TCRdb's version includes in-frame clones alone and lacks a portion of them. Altogether millions of clones are present, around 94% being singletons, with the ten largest covering more than 0.12%. Sequenced sample: naive CD4+ T cells sorted from blood. These receptor sequences come from a man aged 18 to 29 in good health. Both conserved end residues are part of each CDR3. D genes are given only for firm matches. Not all rows give a size; the values are once, few, many and, for expanded clones, a class.

j_call | v_call | clone_size | d_call | cdr3_nt | cdr3_aa
TRBJ2-2 | TRBV5-4 | . | . | TGTGCCAGCAGCCTACGACCTTCCGGGGAGCTGTTTTTT | CASSLRPSGELFF
TRBJ1-4 | TRBV18 | . | TRBD1 | TGTGCCAGCTCACCGATGACAGGGGTACGTGAAAAACTGTTTTTT | CASSPMTGVREKLFF
TRBJ2-7 | TRBV6-5 | . | . | TGTGCCAGCAGTAAACCCGGGTACTACGAGCAGTACTTC | CASSKPGYYEQYF
TRBJ2-2 | TRBV11-1 | . | . | TGTGCCAGCAGCCACGGACGGGACTCGAACACCGGGGAGCTGTTTTTT | CASSHGRDSNTGELFF
TRBJ2-7 | TRBV29-1 | . | . | TGCAGCGTTGAAGATTATTTCGACAGTACCTACGAGCAGTACTTC | CSVEDYFDSTYEQYF
TRBJ2-2 | TRBV21-1 | . | . | TGTGCCAGCCTTTGCGGAGCGGGAGGTATTAGCACCGGGGAGCTGTTTTTT | CASLCGAGGISTGELFF
TRBJ1-4 | TRBV18 | once | . | TGTGCCAGCTCACCAAGGGGTGAAAAACTGTTTTTT | CASSPRGEKLFF
TRBJ1-2 | TRBV4-3 | . | TRBD1 | TGCGCCAGCAGCCCGGGACAGGGTCCTAACTATGGCTACACCTTC | CASSPGQGPNYGYTF
TRBJ1-6 | TRBV5-1 | . | TRBD1 | TGCGCCAGCAGCTTGGTACAGGGGGTGTATTCACCCCTCCACTTT | CASSLVQGVYSPLHF
TRBJ2-7 | TRBV28 | . | TRBD2 | TGTGCCAGCAGTTTGAGGGCGGGGGGTCGGAGGGAGCAGTACTTC | CASSLRAGGRREQYF
TRBJ1-5 | TRBV6-5 | . | . | TGTGCCAGCAGTCGCGGGGGCTCGAGCAATCAGCCCCAGCATTTT | CASSRGGSSNQPQHF
TRBJ1-6 | TRBV5-5 | . | . | TGTGCCAGCAGCCCTAGACAGAATTCACCCCTCCACTTT | CASSPRQNSPLHF
TRBJ1-5 | TRBV28 | . | . | TGTGCCAGCTCTACGGGGAGCAATCAGCCCCAGCATTTT | CASSTGSNQPQHF
TRBJ1-5 | TRBV2 | . | . | TGTGCCAGCAACCAGATTAGCAATCAGCCCCAGCATTTT | CASNQISNQPQHF
TRBJ2-1 | TRBV4-3 | . | TRBD2 | TGCGCCAGCAGCCAAGATCGCGGGGGAATCGGGAATGAGCAGTTCTTC | CASSQDRGGIGNEQFF
TRBJ2-7 | TRBV7-8 | once | . | TGTGCCAGCAGCTTAGCGCGGCAGGGGCCCTACGAGCAGTACTTC | CASSLARQGPYEQYF
TRBJ1-6 | TRBV7-2 | . | TRBD1 | TGTGCCAGCAACAGGGACAGGACGAATTCACCCCTCCACTTT | CASNRDRTNSPLHF
TRBJ1-1 | TRBV6-1 | . | . | TGTGCCAGCAGAGAGACGAGCGGCGCTGAAGCTTTCTTT | CASRETSGAEAFF
TRBJ2-1 | TRBV18 | . | . | TGTGCCAGCTCACCACTCCCCACCAGCGGGCTTTCTGAGCAGTTCTTC | CASSPLPTSGLSEQFF
TRBJ1-5 | TRBV7-7 | . | TRBD1 | TGTGCCGCAGGGGGACAGGGGATCTCCCGGCTTAGCAATCAGCCCCAGCATTTT | CAAGGQGISRLSNQPQHF
TRBJ2-7 | TRBV27 | . | . | TGTGCCAGCAGGGGTGCCTACGAGCAGTGCTTC | CASRGAYEQCF
TRBJ2-3 | TRBV7-9 | . | TRBD2 | TGTGCCAGCAGCTTCTTAGGGACTAGCGGGAGGCCAGATACGCAGTATTTT | CASSFLGTSGRPDTQYF
TRBJ2-7 | TRBV6-1 | . | TRBD1 | TGTGCCAGCAGCAGGGGGCTTGAGTACGAGCAGTACTTC | CASSRGLEYEQYF
TRBJ1-1 | TRBV4-2 | . | . | TGTGCCAGCAGCACCCCCGGGGGGTTGAACACTGAAGCTTTCTTT | CASSTPGGLNTEAFF
TRBJ1-1 | TRBV5-1 | . | . | TGCGCCAGCAGCTGGACAAGAAGTTCTGAAGCTTTCTTT | CASSWTRSSEAFF
TRBJ2-7 | TRBV7-8 | . | TRBD1 | TGTGCCAGCAGCTTAGTCGGACAGGGGTCCTACGAGCAGTACTTC | CASSLVGQGSYEQYF
TRBJ1-2 | TRBV5-5 | . | . | TGTGCCAGCAGCCCCGAAGTTACAGGCACTGGTCGCTACACCTTC | CASSPEVTGTGRYTF
TRBJ2-2 | TRBV2 | . | . | TGTGCCAGCAGTGTAGACATATCGAACACCGGGGAGCTGTTTTTT | CASSVDISNTGELFF
TRBJ2-3 | TRBV15 | . | TRBD2 | TGTGCCACCAGCAGAGATCCCAGCGGGAGAGGAGCAGATACGCAGTATTTT | CATSRDPSGRGADTQYF
TRBJ1-2 | TRBV7-2 | . | . | TGTGCCAGCAGCTCGGGACACAACTATGGCTACACCTTC | CASSSGHNYGYTF
TRBJ2-7 | TRBV6-6 | . | . | TGTGCCAGCAGTTATAACAGGCCGAGACCCTACGAGCAGTACTTC | CASSYNRPRPYEQYF
TRBJ2-1 | TRBV10-1 | . | . | TGCGCCAGCAGTGCCGGGGCGTCCTACAATGAGCAGTTCTTC | CASSAGASYNEQFF
TRBJ2-1 | TRBV2 | . | TRBD2 | TGTGCCAGCAGAACTAGCGGGGGCAATGAGCAGTTCTTC | CASRTSGGNEQFF
TRBJ2-7 | TRBV27 | . | TRBD2 | TGTGCCAGCAGTCTCCTAGCGGGAGCAATCCCCTACGAGCAGTACTTC | CASSLLAGAIPYEQYF
TRBJ2-7 | TRBV11-2 | . | . | TGTGCCAGCAGCTTAGATAGCTTAAGGTGGAACGAGCAGTACTTC | CASSLDSLRWNEQYF
TRBJ1-1 | TRBV5-1 | . | . | TGCGCCAGCAGCGTGGGGATCGAAGCTTTCTTT | CASSVGIEAFF
TRBJ2-3 | TRBV18 | . | TRBD1 | TGTGCCAGCTCACCTTGGACAGGGACGCAGTATTTT | CASSPWTGTQYF
TRBJ1-3 | TRBV5-1 | . | . | TGCGCCAGCAGCGAAGGACTGGCCATCTCTGGAAACACCATATATTTT | CASSEGLAISGNTIYF
TRBJ2-5 | TRBV11-3 | . | . | TGTGCCAGCAGCTTAGGCGGGACAGAGACCCAGTACTTC | CASSLGGTETQYF
TRBJ2-2 | TRBV28 | . | . | TGTGCCAGCAGACCCAGCGGAACCGGGGAGCTGTTTTTT | CASRPSGTGELFF
TRBJ2-1 | TRBV10-3 | . | . | TGTGCCATCAGTGTGGCTACCCAGGCACTTGAGCAGTTCTTC | CAISVATQALEQFF
TRBJ2-1 | TRBV11-2 | . | . | TGTGCCAGCAGCTTTGCAGGGGACTCCCGGTTCTTC | CASSFAGDSRFF
TRBJ2-1 | TRBV10-3 | . | . | TGTGCCTCCCGAGCGGTGTCAAGGGTCAATGAGCAGTTCTTC | CASRAVSRVNEQFF
TRBJ2-7 | TRBV6-6 | once | TRBD1 | TGTGCCAGCCTATCACAGGACAGGGCCTACGAGCAGTACTTC | CASLSQDRAYEQYF
TRBJ2-7 | TRBV10-2 | . | TRBD1 | TGCGCCAGCAGTGGACAGGGGGGCTACGAGCAGTACTTC | CASSGQGGYEQYF
TRBJ2-2 | TRBV7-7 | . | TRBD1 | TGTGCTAGCAGCTTAACCACAGGGGTGAACGGGGAGCTGTTTTTT | CASSLTTGVNGELFF
TRBJ1-1 | TRBV10-2 | . | . | TGCGCCAGCAGTCAAAGGGGGATCCGCGCTGAAGCTTTCTTT | CASSQRGIRAEAFF
TRBJ1-1 | TRBV11-2 | few | TRBD1 | TGTGCCAGCAGCCCCCAGGGGGCTAGGACTGAAGCTTTCTTT | CASSPQGARTEAFF
TRBJ2-3 | TRBV5-1 | . | TRBD2 | TGCGCCAGCAGCTTGGGGCCGACTAGCGGGGACACAGATACGCAGTATTTT | CASSLGPTSGDTDTQYF
TRBJ2-1 | TRBV29-1 | . | TRBD1 | TGCAGCGTGAGGACAGGGGGCTACAATGAGCAGTTCTTC | CSVRTGGYNEQFF
TRBJ2-6 | TRBV10-3 | once | TRBD1 | TGTGCCATCAGTGACCCAGGGGGCATTAGCTCTGGGGCCAACGTCCTGACTTTC | CAISDPGGISSGANVLTF
TRBJ2-2 | TRBV5-6 | . | TRBD1 | TGTGCCAGCAGCTTGAGGGACAGGGGGCCCACCGGGGAGCTGTTTTTT | CASSLRDRGPTGELFF
TRBJ1-3 | TRBV2 | . | . | TGTGCCAGCCACCTAGACGTTACCTCTGGAAACACCATATATTTT | CASHLDVTSGNTIYF
TRBJ2-5 | TRBV5-1 | . | . | TGCGCCAGCAGCTTGGTTTCCTCTCAAGAGACCCAGTACTTC | CASSLVSSQETQYF
TRBJ1-3 | TRBV5-1 | . | . | TGCGCCAGCAGCGAACAACAGGGCTTTGGAAACACCATATATTTT | CASSEQQGFGNTIYF
TRBJ1-2 | TRBV28 | . | . | TGTGCCAGCAGTACCCCCTTTGGCTACACCTTC | CASSTPFGYTF
TRBJ2-6 | TRBV18 | . | . | TGTGCCAGCTCACCATTACCGGGTCCTGGGGCCAACGTCCTGACTTTC | CASSPLPGPGANVLTF
TRBJ2-3 | TRBV7-2 | few | . | TGTGCCAGCAGCTTAGATACGCAGTATTTT | CASSLDTQYF
TRBJ1-3 | TRBV30 | . | . | TGTGCCTGGAGTGTGGGGGGGCGGCGGGGAAACACCATATATTTT | CAWSVGGRRGNTIYF